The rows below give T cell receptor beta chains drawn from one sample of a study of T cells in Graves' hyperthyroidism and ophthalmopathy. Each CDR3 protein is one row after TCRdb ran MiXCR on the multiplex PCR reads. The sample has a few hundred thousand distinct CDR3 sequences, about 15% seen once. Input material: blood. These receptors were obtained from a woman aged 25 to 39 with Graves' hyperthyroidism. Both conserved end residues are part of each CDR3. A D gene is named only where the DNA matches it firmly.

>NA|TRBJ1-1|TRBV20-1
CSVREPLSAFF
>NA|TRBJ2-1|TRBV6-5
CASSYREINEQFF
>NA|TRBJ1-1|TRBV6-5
CASSYLDTSTEAFF
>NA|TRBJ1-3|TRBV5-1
CASSQGPNSGNTIYF
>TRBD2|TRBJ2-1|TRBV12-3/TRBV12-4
CADGEAGTGEQFF
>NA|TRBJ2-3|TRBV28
CASSHWGGNTDTQYF
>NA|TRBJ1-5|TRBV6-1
CASSSTYSNQPQHF
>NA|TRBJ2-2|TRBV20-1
CSARDSHRNTGELFF
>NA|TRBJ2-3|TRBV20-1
CSAILVRVTDTQYF
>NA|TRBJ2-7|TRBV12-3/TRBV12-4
CASSLYDRKQYEQYF
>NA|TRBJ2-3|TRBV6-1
CASSEPGNTQYF
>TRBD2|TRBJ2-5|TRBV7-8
CASNSRAGGQETQYF
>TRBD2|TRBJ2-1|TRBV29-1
CSVVTSGRFYNEQFF
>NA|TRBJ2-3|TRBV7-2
CASTSSLGPDTQYF
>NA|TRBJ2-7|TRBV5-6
CASSHQGLAYEQYF
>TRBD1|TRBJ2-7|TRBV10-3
CAISPGQASSYEQYF
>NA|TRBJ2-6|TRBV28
CASSSGANVLTF
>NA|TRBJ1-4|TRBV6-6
CASSYTTGPNEKLFF
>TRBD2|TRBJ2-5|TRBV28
CASSLQFWTSGRAGVETQYF
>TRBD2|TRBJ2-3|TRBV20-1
CSARTGLAGGIYNTDTQYF
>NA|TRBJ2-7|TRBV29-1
CSVGFGYEQYF
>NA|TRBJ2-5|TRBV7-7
CASSLAGFGARETQYF
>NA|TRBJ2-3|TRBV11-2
CASSLGGAARGTQYF
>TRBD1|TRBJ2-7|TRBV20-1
CSASLDRGFDEQYF